The 27 T cell receptor beta chains below were found in one sample sequenced in a study of CD8 T cells in Susac syndrome. Random hexamers were used to reverse transcribe 0.5 to 1 ug of RNA. TCRdb independently ran MiXCR on the immunoSEQ multiplex PCR reads; one entry per CDR3 protein. The table shows under 150,000 distinct CDR3 sequences, with approximately 96% occurring only once. Sequenced material: CD4+ T cells from PBMCs. Receptors originate from a human donor with Susac syndrome.

Only a few counts were recorded for this clonotype. The rearrangement links TRBV5-1 to TRBJ2-1, with D maybe TRBD1 (5 bases). CDR1 and CDR2 (germline): SGHRS, YFSETQ. This CDR3 comprises 12 residues. V dropped 1 base and J dropped 7 bases, with 6 bases sitting between them. CDR3 sequence reads: CASSLYRNEQFF. The CDR3 DNA follows: TGCGCCAGCAGCTTGTACAGGAATGAGCAGTTCTTC.

This rearrangement joins TRBV6-6 to TRBJ2-1; TRBD1 matches 7 bases. Germline V gene data show CDR1 as MNHNY and CDR2 as SVGAGI (reference sequence). V trimming: 2 bases; J trimming: 3 bases; junction bases outside the gene matches: 1. The CDR3 loop spans 14 amino acids. The CDR3 region has the DNA TGTGCCAGCAGTTACCGGGACAGCTACAATGAGCAGTTCTTC. This sequence encodes CASSYRDSYNEQFF.

The V call is TRBV11-2, the J call TRBJ1-1; D gene unclear. CDR3 length: 13 amino acids. The V and J ends lost 5 bases and 5 bases respectively, with 12 bases between them. Germline CDR1 SGHAT, CDR2 FQNNGV. The CDR3: CASSPRSRTEAFF. In DNA form, the CDR3 reads TGTGCCAGCAGCCCGCGCTCGAGGACTGAAGCTTTCTTT.

CDR3 bases: TGTGCCAGCAGTTTAGGTGCAGCGCTTGGCGAGCAGTACTTC. Its translation: CASSLGAALGEQYF. The V call is TRBV27, the J call TRBJ2-7; no reliable D call. Trimming removed 2 bases from V and 6 bases from J, with 14 bases in between. This CDR3 contains 14 residues. Per the germline V gene, CDR1 is MNHEY and CDR2 is SMNVEV (reference sequence).

The chain carries TRBV3-1 and TRBJ2-5; D remains ambiguous. V was trimmed by 1 base and J by 3 bases, leaving 12 bases between them. CDR3 length: 15 amino acids. Per germline, CDR1 LGHDT and CDR2 YNNKEL (reference sequence). The CDR3 sequence: CASSQGPGTEETQYF. CDR3 nucleotide sequence: TGTGCCAGCAGCCAAGGACCGGGCACTGAAGAGACCCAGTACTTC.

The V and J genes are TRBV12-3 or TRBV12-4 and TRBJ1-1; no clear D. Trimming took off 6 bases at V and 11 bases at J, with 16 bases between the two ends. The CDR3 loop spans 12 amino acids. CDR3 amino acids: CASSQRMPGAFF. CDR3 DNA sequence: TGTGCCAGCAGCCAGCGGATGCCTGGGGCTTTCTTT.

The V gene is TRBV9, the J gene TRBJ2-1; D gene uncertain. Germline V gives CDR1 SGDLS, CDR2 YYNGEE. The CDR3 is 11 residues long. V lost 3 bases and J 5 bases, leaving 3 bases between the germline ends. CDR3 bases: TGTGCCAGCAGCGGGGACAATGAGCAGTTCTTC. Translation gives CASSGDNEQFF.

The rearrangement joins TRBV12-3 or TRBV12-4 to TRBJ2-7; D not certain. The V gene lost 2 bases and the J gene lost 2 bases, with 10 bases spanning the gap. This CDR3 is 14 amino acids long. CDR3 coding DNA: TGTGCCAGCAGTTTAATGGGTTCGACCTACGAGCAGTACTTC. Its translation is CASSLMGSTYEQYF.

V and J are TRBV19 and TRBJ2-2, with TRBD2 identical over 8 bases. The CDR3 is made up of 18 amino acids. Trimming cost V 5 bases and J 0 bases; bases outside gene matches: 11. CDR1 is LNHDA, CDR2 SQIVND, per germline (reference sequence). The chain's CDR3 is CASSPRGAGAANTGELFF. CDR3 in DNA: TGTGCCAGTAGTCCCCGGGGAGCGGGGGCCGCGAACACCGGGGAGCTGTTTTTT. Drawing the rest from reference TRBV19 and TRBJ2-2, the complete variable domain is DGGITQSPKYLFRKEGQNVTLSCEQNLNHDAMYWYRQDPGQGLRLIYYSQIVNDFQKGDIAEGYSVSREKKESFPLTVTSAQKNPTAFYLCASSPRGAGAANTGELFFGEGSRLTVL.

V gene TRBV2 combines with J gene TRBJ2-3; 8 bases line up with TRBD1. The ends lost 6 bases at V and 2 bases at J; junction bases unmatched: 10. The CDR3 extends over 16 amino acids. Germline lookup yields CDR1 SNHLY and CDR2 FYNNEI. The CDR3 sequence is CASSQDRGVDTDTQYF. The DNA of the CDR3 is TGTGCCAGCAGCCAAGACAGGGGCGTTGACACAGATACGCAGTATTTT.

The rearrangement links TRBV20-1 to TRBJ2-3; TRBD2 matches 12 bases. Germline-derived CDR1 and CDR2 are DFQATT and SNEGSKA (reference sequence). CDR3 size: 13 residues. With V trimmed by 5 bases and J by 6 bases, 3 bases remained unmatched. This CDR3 is CSAHLAGGDTQYF. Written as DNA, the CDR3 is TGCAGTGCTCACCTAGCGGGAGGGGATACGCAGTATTTT.

The chain has TRBV10-3 and TRBJ2-3; 8 nucleotides align to TRBD2. Germline CDR1 ENHRY, CDR2 SYGVKD. The CDR3 is made up of 14 amino acids. The ends lost 6 bases at V and 4 bases at J; junction bases unmatched: 6. CDR3 nucleotide sequence: TGTGCCATCAGCCCCGGGGGGGCGGCAGATACGCAGTATTTT. Amino acid sequence: CAISPGGAADTQYF.

The chain employs TRBV6-2 or TRBV6-3 and TRBJ1-4; no definite D call. Trimming shortened V by 6 bases and J by 4 bases, and 12 bases separated the two germline ends. Germline assignment: CDR1 MNHEY and CDR2 SVGEGT. The CDR3 spans 14 residues. This CDR3 is CASREGPVNEKLFF. The CDR3 coding sequence is TGTGCCAGCAGAGAAGGGCCAGTTAATGAAAAACTGTTTTTT.

V is TRBV27 and J is TRBJ2-5; D is ambiguous. V was clipped by 6 bases and J by 1 base, with 15 bases between them. There are 15 residues in the CDR3. CDR1 and CDR2 (germline): MNHEY, SMNVEV (reference sequence). The CDR3 nucleotides are TGTGCCAGCAGGATACGAGCTTCAACCCAAGAGACCCAGTACTTC. Encoded protein: CASRIRASTQETQYF.

The genes are TRBV28 and TRBJ2-2, with 8 bases matching TRBD1. J gave up 5 bases and V 5 bases, and 7 bases lay outside the gene matches. CDR3 size: 15 residues. CDR1 and CDR2 from the germline V gene are MDHEN and SYDVKM. CDR3 protein: CASSPSTGVTGELFF. CDR3 sequence (DNA): TGTGCCAGCAGTCCCTCGACAGGGGTGACCGGGGAGCTGTTTTTT.

The V and J genes are TRBV4-2 and TRBJ2-3; 7 positions match TRBD2. V trimming: 1 base; J trimming: 2 bases; junction bases outside the gene matches: 6. The CDR3 is made up of 16 amino acids. Germline CDR1 reads LGHNA; CDR2 reads YNFKEQ. The CDR3 DNA sequence: TGTGCCAGCAGCCAAGGAATAGCGGGCCCCACAGATACGCAGTATTTT. Protein product: CASSQGIAGPTDTQYF.

This chain uses TRBV20-1 with TRBJ2-3, with D possibly matching TRBD1 (6 bases). CDR3 size: 13 residues. Trimming stripped 2 bases from V and 4 bases from J, with 10 bases between. Germline-derived CDR1 and CDR2 are DFQATT and SNEGSKA (reference sequence). The CDR3: CSARQGLADTQYF. In DNA form, the CDR3 reads TGCAGTGCTAGACAGGGGTTAGCAGATACGCAGTATTTT.

This clonotype showed up just once. The V call is TRBV20-1, the J call TRBJ1-4; weak D call: TRBD1 (6 bases). The V end lost 6 bases, the J end lost 0 bases, and 11 bases lay between the germline ends. Germline lookup yields CDR1 DFQATT and CDR2 SNEGSKA (reference sequence). The CDR3 length is 14 residues. CDR3 sequence (DNA): TGCAGTGCCCCGGACAGCTCAACTAATGAAAAACTGTTTTTT. It is translated as CSAPDSSTNEKLFF.

V usage is TRBV7-2 and J usage is TRBJ1-2; D is ambiguous. V lost 0 bases and J 8 bases, leaving 16 bases between the germline ends. Germline CDR1 reads SGHTA; CDR2 reads FQGNSA. CDR3 length: 15 residues. In DNA form, the CDR3 reads TGTGCCAGCAGCTTAGCCCCAGGACGCCAAGGCGGCTACACCTTC. Translation gives CASSLAPGRQGGYTF.

This chain connects TRBV5-4 to TRBJ1-1; D is perhaps TRBD1 (5 bases). This CDR3 is 14 amino acids long. With 0 bases removed from V and 5 bases from J, the gap between germline ends came to 11 bases. Germline CDR1 reads SGHNT; CDR2 reads YYREEE (reference sequence). The CDR3 DNA follows: TGTGCCAGCAGCTTGGGGGACCGGAGGACTGAAGCTTTCTTT. Protein product: CASSLGDRRTEAFF.

This rearrangement joins TRBV20-1 to TRBJ1-5; 9 bases fit TRBD1. The CDR3 runs 14 residues. Germline values: CDR1 DFQATT, CDR2 SNEGSKA (reference sequence). With V trimmed by 3 bases and J by 7 bases, 7 bases remained unmatched. The CDR3 nucleotides read TGCAGTGCTAGGGCCGGGACAGGGACCCAGCCCCAGCATTTT. Protein product: CSARAGTGTQPQHF.

The chain carries TRBV29-1 and TRBJ1-1, with D maybe TRBD1 (5 bases). The length of the CDR3 is 13 residues. Germline assignment: CDR1 SQVTM and CDR2 ANQGSEA. V dropped 5 bases and J dropped 2 bases, with 12 bases sitting between them. The CDR3 nucleotides read TGCAGCGTTCGAGGACACCTCAACACTGAAGCTTTCTTT. This sequence encodes CSVRGHLNTEAFF.

This sequence joins TRBV19 and TRBJ1-2, with unresolved D. Looked up from germline, CDR1 is LNHDA and CDR2 is SQIVND (reference sequence). Trimming stripped 0 bases from V and 0 bases from J, with 11 bases between. This CDR3 is built from 16 residues. CDR3 coding DNA: TGTGCCAGTAGTATAGAATCAACAGCCACTAACTATGGCTACACCTTC. Protein: CASSIESTATNYGYTF.

This chain uses TRBV2 with TRBJ1-1; D is possibly TRBD1 (5 bases). There are 15 residues in the CDR3. Trimming took off 3 bases at V and 0 bases at J, with 11 bases between the two ends. The germline V gene encodes CDR1 SNHLY and CDR2 FYNNEI. The CDR3 DNA follows: TGTGCCAGCAGTGATTCCCCGACAGTGAACACTGAAGCTTTCTTT. Its protein is CASSDSPTVNTEAFF. Full variable domain (missing parts from reference TRBV2 and TRBJ1-1): EPEVTQTPSHQVTQMGQEVILRCVPISNHLYFYWYRQILGQKVEFLVSFYNNEISEKSEIFDDQFSVERPDGSNFTLKIRSTKLEDSAMYFCASSDSPTVNTEAFFGQGTRLTVV.

The chain recombines TRBV5-6 with TRBJ2-2; 9 bases agree with TRBD2. V trimming: 5 bases; J trimming: 7 bases; junction bases outside the gene matches: 6. CDR3 size: 14 residues. Germline-derived CDR1 and CDR2 are SGHDT and YYEEEE. This chain's CDR3 is CASRALAGSGELFF. The CDR3 DNA is TGTGCCAGCAGGGCCCTAGCGGGAAGCGGGGAGCTGTTTTTT.

The gene calls are TRBV20-1 and TRBJ1-2, with D unclear. Germline CDR1 and CDR2: DFQATT and SNEGSKA (reference sequence). This CDR3 has 13 residues. Trimming removed 0 bases at V and 7 bases at J, with 12 bases between. CDR3 nucleotides: TGCAGTGCTAGAGATCTTAGGCCCACTGGCTACACCTTC. This gives the protein CSARDLRPTGYTF.

CDR3 residues: CSARDWASGGVTDTQYF. The CDR3 region has the DNA TGCAGTGCTAGAGATTGGGCTAGCGGGGGGGTCACAGATACGCAGTATTTT. This chain uses TRBV20-1 with TRBJ2-3; 12 bases are a match to TRBD2. Losses at the gene ends were 0 bases for V and 2 bases for J; bases not matched to a gene: 6. Germline loops: CDR1 DFQATT, CDR2 SNEGSKA (reference sequence). This CDR3 spans 17 amino acids.